These T cell receptor beta chains were read from a single sample in a study of monozygotic twins with cystic fibrosis. The repertoire was sequenced with immunoSEQ multiplex PCR; TCRdb's copy has only in-frame clones and lacks some. The table lists over 15,000 clones, around 96% of them singletons. The sample taken for sequencing was blood. These TCRs come from a girl aged 2 to 10 with cystic fibrosis. The CDR3 runs from the conserved cysteine through the conserved F or W.

j_gene: TRBJ1-1
v_gene: TRBV27
CDR3aa: CASSFRGGMNTEAFF

j_gene: TRBJ1-5
v_gene: TRBV6-1
CDR3aa: CASRRGINQPQHF

j_gene: TRBJ2-1
v_gene: TRBV6-1
CDR3aa: CASSAQGTGNVNEQFF

j_gene: TRBJ2-2
v_gene: TRBV6-4
CDR3aa: CASREGTGLGELFF

j_gene: TRBJ1-5
v_gene: TRBV19
CDR3aa: CASTRFGGNQPQHF

j_gene: TRBJ2-7
v_gene: TRBV7-8
CDR3aa: CASSLEYEQYF

j_gene: TRBJ2-7
v_gene: TRBV4-3
CDR3aa: CASSPGGNYEQYF

j_gene: TRBJ2-5
v_gene: TRBV10-1
CDR3aa: CASSGSQPGTQYF

j_gene: TRBJ2-7
v_gene: TRBV11-2
CDR3aa: CASSSPFLSSYEQYF

j_gene: TRBJ2-7
v_gene: TRBV4-3
CDR3aa: CASSPLSGGSYEQYF

j_gene: TRBJ2-3
v_gene: TRBV19
CDR3aa: CASTERGFITDTQYF

j_gene: TRBJ2-5
v_gene: TRBV4-1
CDR3aa: CASSHGTGGLEETQYF

j_gene: TRBJ1-2
v_gene: TRBV5-1
CDR3aa: CASSFSGDGYTF

j_gene: TRBJ2-7
v_gene: TRBV5-6
CDR3aa: CASTPWGVYEQYF

j_gene: TRBJ2-3
v_gene: TRBV19
CDR3aa: CASSFRGSDTDTQYF

j_gene: TRBJ1-2
v_gene: TRBV1
CDR3aa: CTSSQEQFRGYTF

j_gene: TRBJ1-4
v_gene: TRBV6-1
CDR3aa: CASSEFWANEKLFF

j_gene: TRBJ2-7
v_gene: TRBV7-9
CDR3aa: CASSGTETYEQYF

j_gene: TRBJ2-7
v_gene: TRBV29-1
CDR3aa: CSVVFTSGGAYEQYF

j_gene: TRBJ2-4
v_gene: TRBV4-3
CDR3aa: CASSQEGRGSLAKNIQYF

j_gene: TRBJ1-1
v_gene: TRBV7-2
CDR3aa: CASSLGQGVGDTEAFF

j_gene: TRBJ1-1
v_gene: TRBV5-4
CDR3aa: CASSSTRQGVFEWNTEAFF

j_gene: TRBJ2-7
v_gene: TRBV2
CDR3aa: CASRDIYEQYF

j_gene: TRBJ1-6
v_gene: TRBV19
CDR3aa: CASSTPGTGGKSSPLHF

j_gene: TRBJ1-5
v_gene: TRBV5-6
CDR3aa: CASSFGPGNSNQPQHF

j_gene: TRBJ1-1
v_gene: TRBV6-6
CDR3aa: CAMKATPNTEAFF

j_gene: TRBJ1-1
v_gene: TRBV18
CDR3aa: CASSPPGQGPNTEAFF